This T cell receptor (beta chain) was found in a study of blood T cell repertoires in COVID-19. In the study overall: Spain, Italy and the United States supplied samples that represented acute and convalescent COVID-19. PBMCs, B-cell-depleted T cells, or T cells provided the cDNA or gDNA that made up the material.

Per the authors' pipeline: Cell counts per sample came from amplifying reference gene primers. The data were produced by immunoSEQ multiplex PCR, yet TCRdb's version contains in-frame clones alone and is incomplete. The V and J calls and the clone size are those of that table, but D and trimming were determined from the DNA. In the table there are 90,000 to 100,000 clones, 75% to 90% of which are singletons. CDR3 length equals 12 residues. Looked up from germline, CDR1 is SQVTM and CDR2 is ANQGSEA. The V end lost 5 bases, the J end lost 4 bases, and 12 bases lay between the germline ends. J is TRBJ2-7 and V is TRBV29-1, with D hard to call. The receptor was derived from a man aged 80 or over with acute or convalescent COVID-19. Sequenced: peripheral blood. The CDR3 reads CSVTDPGYEQYF. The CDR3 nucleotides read TGCAGCGTTACTGACCCCGGGTACGAGCAGTACTTC.